This T cell receptor beta chain is from a study of OX40 agonist ivuxolimab in advanced cancers. Study at large: The treatment was a fully human IgG2 OX40 agonist, ivuxolimab. The patients received ivuxolimab by intravenous route every 2 weeks at 0.01 to 10 mg/kg. Points from the study as a whole: Among the lowest peripheral clonal expansion occurred in 0.1-3.0 mg/kg partial responders.

Method: immunoSEQ multiplex PCR; TCRdb's copy keeps in-frame clones and lacks some. The table records some 80,000 clones, roughly 85% of them present only once. With respect to this clone: What it binds is unknown.

This CDR3 spans 12 amino acids. Trimming left V 6 bases short and J 0 bases short, with 5 bases between. From germline, CDR1 is MNHNS and CDR2 SASEGT. Researchers took blood at baseline, on cycle 4 day 1, and on cycle 7 day 1. The starting material was CD4+ or CD8+ T cells sorted from blood, obtained in a trial of the OX40 agonist ivuxolimab. This sequence joins TRBV6-1 and TRBJ1-2; unclear D gene. The sequence derives from an adult with an advanced solid tumor such as melanoma, head and neck, liver or kidney cancer. DNA for the CDR3: TGTGCCAGCAGCGGGGCTAACTATGGCTACACCTTC. Translated: CASSGANYGYTF.